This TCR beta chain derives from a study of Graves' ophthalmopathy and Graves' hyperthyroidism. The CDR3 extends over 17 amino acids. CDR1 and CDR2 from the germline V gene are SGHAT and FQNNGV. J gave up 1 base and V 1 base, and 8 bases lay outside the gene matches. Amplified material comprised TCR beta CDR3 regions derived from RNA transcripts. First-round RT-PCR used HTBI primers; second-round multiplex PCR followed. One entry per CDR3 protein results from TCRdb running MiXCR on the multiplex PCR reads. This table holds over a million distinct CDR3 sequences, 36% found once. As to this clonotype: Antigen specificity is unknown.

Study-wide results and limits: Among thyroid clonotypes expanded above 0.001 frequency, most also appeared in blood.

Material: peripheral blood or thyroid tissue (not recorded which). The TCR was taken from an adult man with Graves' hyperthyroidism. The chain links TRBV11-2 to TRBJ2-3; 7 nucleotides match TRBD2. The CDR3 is CASSLVGLADRTDTQYF. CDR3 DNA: TGTGCCAGCAGCTTAGTGGGGCTAGCGGACCGCACAGATACGCAGTATTTT.